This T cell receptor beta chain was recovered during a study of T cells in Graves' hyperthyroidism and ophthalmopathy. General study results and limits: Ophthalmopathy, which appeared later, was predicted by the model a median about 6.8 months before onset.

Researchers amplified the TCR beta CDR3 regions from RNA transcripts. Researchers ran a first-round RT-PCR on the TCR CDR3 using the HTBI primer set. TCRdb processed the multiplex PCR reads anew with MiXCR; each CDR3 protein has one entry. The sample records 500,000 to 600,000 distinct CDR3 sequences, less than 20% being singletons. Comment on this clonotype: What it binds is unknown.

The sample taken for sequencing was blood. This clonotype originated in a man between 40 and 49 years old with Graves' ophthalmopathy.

CDR3 nucleotides: TGTGCCAGCAGTTCGGGGACAGGGGAACGAAGTGGCTACACCTTC. Translated, it gives CASSSGTGERSGYTF. The rearrangement joins TRBV28 to TRBJ1-2; TRBD1 matches 10 bases. The V gene end was trimmed by 4 bases and the J gene end by 7 bases; junction bases not matched to a gene: 9. Germline V lookup: CDR1 MDHEN, CDR2 SYDVKM. The CDR3 is made up of 15 amino acids.